The 14 T cell receptor beta chains listed next were all sequenced from one sample in a study of shared T cell receptors in the human thymus. Generated by immunoSEQ multiplex PCR, the TCRdb table keeps only in-frame clones and is missing some. The table has about 540,000 clones, approximately 78% seen once; the top ten hold 0.013%. These data also featured in a second study, about human thymus T cells.

The specimen was thymocytes. The source is a boy in the first two years of life with a congenital heart defect.

V and J are TRBV4-3 and TRBJ2-1; D possibly corresponds to TRBD1 (5 bases). The germline V and J ends were trimmed by 0 bases and 10 bases, with 19 bases remaining between them. This CDR3 region has 16 residues. The V gene's germline CDR1 is LGHNA and CDR2 YSLEER. DNA of the CDR3: TGCGCCAGCAGCCAAGATCACCCAGCAAACCGACAGGAGCAGTTCTTC. Translation gives CASSQDHPANRQEQFF.

The chain employs TRBV15 and TRBJ2-5, with 16 bases lining up with TRBD2. CDR3 length: 18 amino acids. Trimming at V came to 3 bases and at J to 2 bases, leaving 6 bases not matched to a gene. CDR1 is LNHNV, CDR2 YYDKDF, per germline (reference sequence). CDR3 in amino acids: CATSSGTSGRAWQETQYF. The DNA of the CDR3 is TGTGCCACCAGCAGTGGGACTAGCGGGAGGGCTTGGCAAGAGACCCAGTACTTC.

The chain is built from TRBV13 and TRBJ2-7; 8 bases align to TRBD2. The CDR3 has 15 amino acids. J gave up 4 bases and V 2 bases, and 7 bases lay outside the gene matches. The V gene's germline CDR1 is PRHDT and CDR2 FYEKMQ (reference sequence). The CDR3 sequence is CASSLPAGGGYEQYF. CDR3 DNA: TGTGCCAGCAGCTTACCGGCGGGAGGCGGGTACGAGCAGTACTTC.

V and J are TRBV7-6 and TRBJ1-4; D perhaps matches TRBD1 (6 bases). The CDR3 length is 16 residues. The germline V gene has CDR1 SGHVS and CDR2 FNYEAQ. Trimming cost V 3 bases and J 3 bases, with 14 bases left between them. The CDR3 loop reads CASSFAGRGANEKLFF. The CDR3 nucleotides are TGTGCCAGCAGCTTCGCGGGGAGGGGGGCTAATGAAAAACTGTTTTTT. The full variable domain, in which reference TRBV7-6 and TRBJ1-4 provide the parts outside the CDR3, is GAGVSQSPRYKVTKRGQDVALRCDPISGHVSLYWYRQALGQGPEFLTYFNYEAQQDKSGLPNDRFSAERPEGSISTLTIQRTEQRDSAMYRCASSFAGRGANEKLFFGSGTQLSVL.

The chain has TRBV4-3 and TRBJ2-5, with 8 bases lining up with TRBD2. The CDR3 runs to 13 residues. The V gene's germline CDR1 is LGHNA and CDR2 YSLEER. The V and J ends lost 4 bases and 5 bases, in that order; junction bases with no gene match: 3. The CDR3 loop reads CASSRERGETQYF. CDR3 nucleotide sequence: TGCGCCAGCAGCCGAGAGCGGGGGGAGACCCAGTACTTC.

The chain couples TRBV27 to TRBJ2-7, with a weak D call TRBD2 (6 bases). V was clipped by 5 bases and J by 3 bases, with 20 bases between them. The CDR3 has 16 residues. The germline V gene encodes CDR1 MNHEY and CDR2 SMNVEV (reference sequence). The CDR3 reads CASSPATPGLHYEQYF. CDR3 nucleotide sequence: TGTGCCAGCAGTCCCGCTACTCCGGGACTCCACTACGAGCAGTACTTC.

This clone was counted a few times. V usage is TRBV7-9 and J usage is TRBJ2-1, with D maybe TRBD2 (5 bases). The CDR3 sequence is 14 residues long. Germline V gene data show CDR1 as SEHNR and CDR2 as FQNEAQ (reference sequence). V lost 2 bases, J lost 9 bases, and 14 bases lay in between. CDR3 sequence (DNA): TGTGCCAGCAGCTTAAGAGAGGGCCTCGGTGAGCAGTTCTTC. Protein product: CASSLREGLGEQFF.

The chain carries TRBV5-1 and TRBJ2-7; TRBD2 matches 8 bases. The CDR3 loop spans 16 amino acids. The germline V gene encodes CDR1 SGHRS and CDR2 YFSETQ. J was trimmed by 0 bases and V by 4 bases; bases with no gene match: 9. The CDR3 region is CASSPGLALLSYEQYF. The DNA of the CDR3 is TGCGCCAGCAGCCCAGGACTAGCCTTACTCTCCTACGAGCAGTACTTC.

This rearrangement joins TRBV29-1 to TRBJ2-1, with a weak D call TRBD2 (5 bases). Germline CDR1 and CDR2: SQVTM and ANQGSEA. V lost 1 base, J lost 0 bases, and 10 bases lay in between. This CDR3 has 15 residues. The DNA of the CDR3 is TGCAGCGTTGAAGGGCGGGCGGGCTCCTACAATGAGCAGTTCTTC. Translating gives CSVEGRAGSYNEQFF.

This clone was counted a few times. The chain recombines TRBV2 with TRBJ1-5, with TRBD1 as a possible D gene (6 bases). Germline CDR1 reads SNHLY; CDR2 reads FYNNEI. Trimming left V 6 bases short and J 5 bases short, with 17 bases between. This CDR3 comprises 15 residues. CDR3 sequence: CASRVIGGQDQPQHF. CDR3 sequence (DNA): TGTGCCAGCAGGGTCATCGGGGGGCAGGATCAGCCCCAGCATTTT.

The J gene is TRBJ1-2, the V gene TRBV9, with no clear D. In germline, CDR1 is SGDLS, CDR2 YYNGEE. The ends were cut back, 0 bases at V and 6 bases at J, with 12 bases in the middle. The CDR3 totals 14 residues. This CDR3 is CASSVGALSHGYTF. The CDR3 DNA reads TGTGCCAGCAGCGTAGGGGCCCTGTCCCATGGCTACACCTTC.

The DNA of the CDR3 is TGTGCCAGCAGGAGGAGGACCTACAATGAGCAGTTCTTC. Residues: CASRRRTYNEQFF. This chain uses TRBV6-5 with TRBJ2-1; D might be TRBD2 (5 bases). Germline V gives CDR1 MNHEY, CDR2 SVGAGI. The germline V and J ends were trimmed by 6 bases and 2 bases, with 8 bases remaining between them. The CDR3 totals 13 residues.

This rearrangement joins TRBV25-1 to TRBJ2-4; 7 bases are shared with TRBD2. Germline values: CDR1 MGHDK, CDR2 SYGVNS. The CDR3 spans 15 residues. Trimming cost V 0 bases and J 10 bases; bases outside gene matches: 9. The CDR3 DNA reads as TGTGCCAGCAGTGAATATTGGCCCGGGGGAGGGATTCAGTACTTC. This encodes CASSEYWPGGGIQYF.

The table lists this clone with a few counts. The chain links TRBV2 to TRBJ2-5; TRBD2 matches at 9 bases. The CDR3 consists of 15 residues. V shed 7 bases, J shed 1 base, and the junction held 7 bases outside the gene matches. CDR1 and CDR2 (germline): SNHLY, FYNNEI. The CDR3 spells CASTGAGGFQETQYF. The CDR3 coding sequence is TGTGCCAGCACAGGGGCGGGAGGGTTCCAAGAGACCCAGTACTTC.